This TCR beta chain originates from a study of cytomegalovirus exposure and HLA in healthy donors. Germline CDR1 reads SEHNR; CDR2 reads FQNEAQ (reference sequence). The CDR3 extends over 13 amino acids. The approximately 130-subject validation cohort, separate from the roughly 700-subject first cohort, included the donors. Notes on this clone: At one end, the junction sequence differs from germline, possibly due to a read error.

Some clones are missing from TCRdb's copy, which holds only in-frame ones; the method was immunoSEQ multiplex PCR. Altogether about 130,000 clones are present, about 80% being singletons, with the ten largest covering about 27%. The specimen was PBMCs. This TCR was sampled from a man aged 25 to 45 in good health and CMV-seropositive. The chain is built from TRBV7-9 and TRBJ1-5; D is unresolved. This chain's CDR3 is CASSPWRAEPKHF. The CDR3 nucleotides read TGTGCCAGCAGCCCTTGGAGGGCGGAGCCCAAGCATTTT.